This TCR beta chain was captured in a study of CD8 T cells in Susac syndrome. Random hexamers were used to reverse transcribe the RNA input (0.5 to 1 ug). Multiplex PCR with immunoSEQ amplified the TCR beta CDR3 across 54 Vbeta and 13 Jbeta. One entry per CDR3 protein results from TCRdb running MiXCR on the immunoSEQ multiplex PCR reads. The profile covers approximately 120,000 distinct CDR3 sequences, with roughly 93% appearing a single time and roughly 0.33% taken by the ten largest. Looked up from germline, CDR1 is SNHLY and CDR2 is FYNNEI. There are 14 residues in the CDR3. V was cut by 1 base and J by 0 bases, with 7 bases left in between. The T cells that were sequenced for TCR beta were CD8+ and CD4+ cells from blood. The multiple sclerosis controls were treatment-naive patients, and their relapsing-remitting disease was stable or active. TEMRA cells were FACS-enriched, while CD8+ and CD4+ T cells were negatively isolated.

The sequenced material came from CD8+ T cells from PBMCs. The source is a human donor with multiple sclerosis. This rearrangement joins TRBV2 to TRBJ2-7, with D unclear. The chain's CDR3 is CASSEEGISYEQYF. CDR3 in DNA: TGTGCCAGCAGTGAAGAGGGTATCTCCTACGAGCAGTACTTC.